This T cell receptor (beta chain) originates from a study of CD8 T cells in ankylosing spondylitis. In germline, CDR1 is SGHTA, CDR2 FQGNSA. V shed 5 bases and J shed 5 bases, with 15 bases lying between them. The CDR3 length is 15 residues. General observations from the study: Typical of ankylosing spondylitis blood, it appeared, was a TCR beta motif of 7 or 8 highly homologous variants.

This clonotype was detected ten times or more. Its antigen is not known. TCRdb re-analysed the 5' RACE reads in MiXCR, keeping a single row per CDR3 protein. The table includes about 190,000 distinct CDR3 sequences, approximately 13% detected once. The TCR sequence derives from a female donor with ankylosing spondylitis or in good health (not recorded which). The rearrangement links TRBV7-2 to TRBJ2-2; D gene ambiguous. The sample was blood, either unsorted or a sorted T cell fraction (not recorded which). The CDR3 here is CASSVDGPPTGELFF. CDR3 in DNA: TGTGCCAGCAGCGTGGACGGTCCCCCGACCGGGGAGCTGTTTTTT.